The clone carrying this T cell receptor (beta chain) was picked up many times. The data stem from a study of regulatory T cells in long-lasting Graves disease. At the level of the study: Persistent Graves' disease denoted over 5 years of antithyroid drugs plus positive TSH receptor antibodies.

The CDR3 contains 15 residues. Germline lookup yields CDR1 SEHNR and CDR2 FQNEAQ (reference sequence). Trimming removed 1 base at V and 1 base at J, with 10 bases between. Time point of the sample: persistent/refractory GD, antithyroid drugs over 5 years with positive TRAb. Making the TCR library involved RNA that had been extracted from PBMCs. iRepertoire HTBI primers and Arm-PCR of CDR3 regions built TCR beta libraries. TCRdb reanalysed the multiplex PCR reads using MiXCR and keeps one entry per CDR3 protein. The data show hundreds of thousands of distinct CDR3 sequences, with 22% seen just once and 13% held by the top ten.

V gene TRBV7-9 combines with J gene TRBJ1-1, with D unclear. The sequence was collected from a female donor with Graves disease. Specimen: peripheral blood mononuclear cells (PBMCs), collected when the disease was refractory, from a patient treated with antithyroid drugs. CDR3 in DNA: TGTGCCAGCAGCTTAGAGCTGGGCGGGAACACTGAAGCTTTCTTT. Protein sequence: CASSLELGGNTEAFF.